The TCR beta chain under discussion was sequenced for a study of T cell repertoires in cytomegalovirus infection. Looking at the study overall: TCR beta signatures that were public indicated CMV infection and matching HLA type.

This clonotype was found many times. TCRdb fed the reads into MiXCR, producing one record per CDR3 protein. The sample yields roughly 500,000 distinct CDR3 sequences, around 11% seen once. The CDR3 is 15 residues long. V dropped 5 bases and J dropped 2; count of bases not matched to a gene: 9. Per the germline V gene, CDR1 is DFQATT and CDR2 is SNEGSKA (reference sequence). What was sequenced was PBMCs. The chain combines TRBV20-1 with TRBJ1-5; 7 nucleotides align to TRBD1. The sequence was obtained from a human donor in good health (CMV status not recorded). Some clones in this sample may be carry-over from other donors' samples. The DNA for the CDR3 is TGCAGTGCTTACGGGACAGAGGGTGGCAATCAGCCCCAGCATTTT. Amino acid sequence: CSAYGTEGGNQPQHF.